Shown below are 17 T cell receptor beta chains from a single sample sequenced in a study of T cell responses to AZD1222 COVID-19 vaccine. Some clones are missing from TCRdb's copy, which holds only in-frame ones; the method was immunoSEQ multiplex PCR. The sample holds some 110,000 clones, roughly 86% seen once. Source: peripheral blood, taken 28 days after the second dose of the MenACWY control vaccine. The source of these receptors is an adult who received the MenACWY meningococcal vaccine as a control.

The chain is built from TRBV6-4 and TRBJ1-2, with 7 nucleotides matching TRBD1. The CDR3 is made up of 15 amino acids. Germline-derived CDR1 and CDR2 are MRHNA and SNTAGT. V gave up 6 bases and J gave up 8 bases; unmatched junction bases: 15. The CDR3 region is CASRSSGDRAEGYTF. The CDR3 nucleotides are TGTGCCAGCAGATCTTCGGGTGACAGGGCCGAAGGCTACACCTTC.

The chain is built from TRBV7-3 and TRBJ1-4, with D uncertain. The germline CDR1 and CDR2 sequences are SGHTA and FQGTGA. Trimming stripped 5 bases from V and 3 bases from J, with 7 bases between. The CDR3 is made up of 13 amino acids. The CDR3 sequence: CASSPRANEKLFF. In nucleotides, the CDR3 is TGTGCCAGCAGCCCCCGTGCTAATGAAAAACTGTTTTTT.

The chain is built from TRBV19 and TRBJ1-5; D gene unclear. Germline CDR1 reads LNHDA; CDR2 reads SQIVND (reference sequence). This CDR3 has 17 residues. With 1 base removed from V and 0 bases from J, the gap between germline ends came to 13 bases. The CDR3 coding sequence is TGTGCCAGTAGTATAGGAGGCATGGGTTATAGCAATCAGCCCCAGCATTTT. Residues: CASSIGGMGYSNQPQHF.

This rearrangement joins TRBV7-2 to TRBJ1-1, with D possibly matching TRBD1 (6 bases). CDR3 length equals 15 residues. In germline, CDR1 is SGHTA, CDR2 FQGNSA. V was shortened by 3 bases and J by 5 bases, with 16 bases between the two germline ends. CDR3 sequence: CASSFLSGALTEAFF. The DNA of the CDR3 is TGTGCCAGCAGCTTCCTTTCAGGGGCATTGACTGAAGCTTTCTTT.

This rearrangement joins TRBV27 to TRBJ1-1; tentative D call: TRBD1 (5 bases). Germline loops: CDR1 MNHEY, CDR2 SMNVEV (reference sequence). This CDR3 has 13 amino acids. Trimming left V 3 bases short and J 4 bases short, with 9 bases between. CDR3 sequence: CASSLGGFTEAFF. CDR3 nucleotides: TGTGCCAGCAGTTTGGGGGGTTTCACTGAAGCTTTCTTT.

This clone has just one count. The chain couples TRBV28 to TRBJ1-2; a possible D gene is TRBD1 (5 bases). This CDR3 contains 15 residues. V dropped 3 bases and J dropped 1 base, with 12 bases sitting between them. Germline V lookup: CDR1 MDHEN, CDR2 SYDVKM. CDR3 nucleotide sequence: TGTGCCAGCAGTTTCCCGACAGCGAATAACTATGGCTACACCTTC. As protein: CASSFPTANNYGYTF.

This sequence joins TRBV11-3 and TRBJ2-5; perhaps TRBD2 as D (6 bases). Germline V lookup: CDR1 SGHNT, CDR2 YENEEA. The V end was cut by 0 bases, the J end by 9 bases, with 14 bases between. The CDR3 length is 14 residues. CDR3 amino acids: CASSLEGTRSPQYF. The CDR3 DNA reads TGTGCCAGCAGCTTAGAGGGGACTCGGTCACCCCAGTACTTC.

This chain connects TRBV18 to TRBJ2-3, with 7 bases fitting TRBD2. In germline, CDR1 is KGHSH, CDR2 LQKENI. There are 15 residues in the CDR3. The junction had 1 base not matched to a gene; V was cut back by 0 bases and J by 1 base. This CDR3 reads CASSPPSGGTDTQYF. CDR3 DNA sequence: TGTGCCAGCTCACCACCAAGCGGGGGCACAGATACGCAGTATTTT.

A word on this clone: A junction boundary mismatches the germline segment, possibly from a read error. The chain combines TRBV5-6 with TRBJ2-7, with D perhaps assigned TRBD1 or TRBD2 (5 bases each). From germline, CDR1 is SGHDT and CDR2 YYEEEE. CDR3 length: 11 amino acids. The CDR3 DNA is TGTGCCAGCAGCCGAATAGGGACCCCCACCTTC. Encoded protein: CASSRIGTPTF.

This chain connects TRBV10-2 to TRBJ1-2; unclear D gene. The CDR3 has 12 amino acids. V was shortened by 5 bases and J by 8 bases, with 12 bases between the two germline ends. Germline assignment: CDR1 WSHSY and CDR2 SAAADI. In DNA form, the CDR3 reads TGCGCCAGCAGTCCGGGTAACGAAGGCTACACCTTC. This translates into CASSPGNEGYTF.

The rearrangement links TRBV5-1 to TRBJ1-2; D is unclear. This CDR3 comprises 13 residues. Germline assignment: CDR1 SGHRS and CDR2 YFSETQ. Trimming cost V 7 bases and J 2 bases, with 12 bases left between them. This CDR3 reads CASRVSGNYGYTF. The DNA for the CDR3 is TGCGCCAGCCGTGTTTCGGGAAACTATGGCTACACCTTC.

The rearrangement uses TRBV27 and TRBJ1-1; 9 bases are shared with TRBD1. The CDR3 runs 13 residues. V shed 6 bases and J 3 bases; nucleotides not matched to a gene: 2. CDR1 MNHEY and CDR2 SMNVEV come from the germline V gene (reference sequence). The CDR3 nucleotides are TGTGCCAGCAGCTGGACAGGGGACACTGAAGCTTTCTTT. Translation gives CASSWTGDTEAFF.

The chain has TRBV4-1 and TRBJ2-3; 13 bases fit TRBD2. From germline, CDR1 is MGHRA and CDR2 YSYEKL. Trimming cost V 0 bases and J 10 bases; bases outside gene matches: 10. This CDR3 is 17 amino acids long. CDR3 nucleotide sequence: TGCGCCAGCAGCCAAGAAACTAGCGGGGGGGCACTCAGTCCGCAGTATTTT. Its translation: CASSQETSGGALSPQYF.

In DNA, the CDR3 is TGTGCCAGCAGTCCTAGACTAGGGGAGCAGTACTTC. Translation: CASSPRLGEQYF. This rearrangement joins TRBV12-3 or TRBV12-4 to TRBJ2-7; D might be TRBD2 (6 bases). The CDR3 has 12 residues. V lost 5 bases and J lost 7, with 12 bases in between.

This chain connects TRBV7-9 to TRBJ1-6; 9 bases agree with TRBD1. The CDR3 length is 15 residues. J gave up 7 bases and V 5 bases, and 6 bases lay outside the gene matches. Germline CDR1 is SEHNR and CDR2 is FQNEAQ (reference sequence). Written as DNA, the CDR3 is TGTGCCAGCAGCGCCGGGGACAGGGCAAATTCACCCCTCCACTTT. It specifies CASSAGDRANSPLHF.

This clone was counted a few times. The chain recombines TRBV23-1 with TRBJ2-1; 8 nucleotides agree with TRBD1. TRBV23-1 is annotated as an ORF whose role is uncertain. Trimming cost V 0 bases and J 2 bases; bases outside gene matches: 21. CDR3 size: 22 residues. In nucleotides, the CDR3 is TGCGCCAGCAGTCAATCGTTAGAGGAAGGACAGGGCCCTCCTTCCCCCTACAATGAGCAGTTCTTC. Amino acids: CASSQSLEEGQGPPSPYNEQFF.

V usage is TRBV28 and J usage is TRBJ1-1; 8 positions agree with TRBD1. This CDR3 is built from 14 residues. V lost 1 base, J lost 6 bases, and 4 bases stayed unmatched. The germline V gene encodes CDR1 MDHEN and CDR2 SYDVKM. The CDR3 spells CASSLLGQAAEAFF. CDR3 DNA sequence: TGTGCCAGCAGTTTATTGGGACAGGCTGCTGAAGCTTTCTTT.